This T cell receptor beta chain is drawn from a study of cytomegalovirus exposure and HLA in healthy donors. The PCR ran on 60 Vbeta and 13 Jbeta primers. The table came from immunoSEQ multiplex PCR; TCRdb's copy has only in-frame clones and leaves some out. The sample lists about 140,000 clones; approximately 80% were seen once. The CDR3 loop spans 15 amino acids. Germline values: CDR1 SGHRS, CDR2 YFSETQ. The germline V and J ends were trimmed by 0 bases and 1 base, with 10 bases remaining between them. This clonotype was obtained from a man aged 25-45 years in good health and CMV-seropositive. The sequencing input was PBMCs. The V and J genes are TRBV5-1 and TRBJ1-1, with D maybe TRBD1 (5 bases). CDR3 DNA: TGCGCCAGCAGCTTGGGGGGGGGAGGGAACACTGAAGCTTTCTTT. It is translated as CASSLGGGGNTEAFF.